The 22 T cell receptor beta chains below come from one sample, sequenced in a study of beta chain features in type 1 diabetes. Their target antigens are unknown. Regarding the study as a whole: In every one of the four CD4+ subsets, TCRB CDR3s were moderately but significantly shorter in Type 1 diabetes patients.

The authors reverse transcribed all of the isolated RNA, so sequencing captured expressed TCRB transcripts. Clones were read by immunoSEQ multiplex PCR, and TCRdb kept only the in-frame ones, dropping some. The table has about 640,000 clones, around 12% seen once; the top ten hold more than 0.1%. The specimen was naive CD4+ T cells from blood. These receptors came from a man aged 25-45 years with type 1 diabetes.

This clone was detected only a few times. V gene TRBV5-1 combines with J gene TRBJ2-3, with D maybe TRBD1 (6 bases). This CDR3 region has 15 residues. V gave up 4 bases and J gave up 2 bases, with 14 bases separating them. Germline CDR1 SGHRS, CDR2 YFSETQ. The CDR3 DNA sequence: TGCGCCAGCAGCGTACAGGGTATGGACACAGATACGCAGTATTTT. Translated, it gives CASSVQGMDTDTQYF.

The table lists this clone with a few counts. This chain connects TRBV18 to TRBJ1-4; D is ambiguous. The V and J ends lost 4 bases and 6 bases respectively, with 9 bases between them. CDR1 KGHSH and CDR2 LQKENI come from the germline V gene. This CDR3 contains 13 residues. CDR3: CASSRGRDEKLFF. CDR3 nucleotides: TGTGCCAGCTCACGAGGACGGGATGAAAAACTGTTTTTT.

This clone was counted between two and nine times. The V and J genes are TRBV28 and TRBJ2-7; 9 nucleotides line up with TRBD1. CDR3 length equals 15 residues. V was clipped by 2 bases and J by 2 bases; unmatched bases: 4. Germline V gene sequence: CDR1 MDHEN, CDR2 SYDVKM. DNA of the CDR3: TGTGCCAGCAGTTTAGGACAGGGGTGGACCTACGAGCAGTACTTC. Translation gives CASSLGQGWTYEQYF. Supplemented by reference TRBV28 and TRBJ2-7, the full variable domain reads DVKVTQSSRYLVKRTGEKVFLECVQDMDHENMFWYRQDPGLGLRLIYFSYDVKMKEKGDIPEGYSVSREKKERFSLILESASTNQTSMYLCASSLGQGWTYEQYFGPGTRLTVT.

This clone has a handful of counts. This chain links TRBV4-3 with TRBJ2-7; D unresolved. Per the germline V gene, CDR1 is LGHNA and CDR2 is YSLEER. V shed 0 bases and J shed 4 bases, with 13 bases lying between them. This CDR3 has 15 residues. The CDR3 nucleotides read TGCGCCAGCAGCCAAGATCCGACCGCCGGTTACGAGCAGTACTTC. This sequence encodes CASSQDPTAGYEQYF.

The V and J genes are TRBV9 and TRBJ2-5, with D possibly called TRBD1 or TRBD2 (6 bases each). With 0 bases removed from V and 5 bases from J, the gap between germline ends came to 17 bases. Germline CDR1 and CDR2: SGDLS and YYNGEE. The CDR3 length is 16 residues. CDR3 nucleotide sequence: TGTGCCAGCAGCGTAGCTGAGGGGGGAACGGGGGAGACCCAGTACTTC. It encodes CASSVAEGGTGETQYF.

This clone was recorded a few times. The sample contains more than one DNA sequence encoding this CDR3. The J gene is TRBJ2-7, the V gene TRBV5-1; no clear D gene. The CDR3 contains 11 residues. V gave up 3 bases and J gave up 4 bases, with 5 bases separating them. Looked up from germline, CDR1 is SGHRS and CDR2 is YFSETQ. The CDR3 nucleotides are TGCGCCAGCAGCTCGGATTACGAGCAGTACTTC. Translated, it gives CASSSDYEQYF.

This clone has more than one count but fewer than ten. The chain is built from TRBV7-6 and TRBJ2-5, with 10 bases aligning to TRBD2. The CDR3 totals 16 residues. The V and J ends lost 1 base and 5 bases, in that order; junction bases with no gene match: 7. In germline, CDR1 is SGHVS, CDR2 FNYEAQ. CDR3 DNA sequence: TGTGCCAGCAGCTTAGGAGCGGGGGGGCTGGTGGAGACCCAGTACTTC. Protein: CASSLGAGGLVETQYF.

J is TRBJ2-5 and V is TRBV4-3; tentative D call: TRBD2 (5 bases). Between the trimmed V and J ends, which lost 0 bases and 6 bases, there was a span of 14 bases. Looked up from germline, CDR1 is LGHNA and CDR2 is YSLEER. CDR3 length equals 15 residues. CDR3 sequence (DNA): TGCGCCAGCAGCCAAGATTTAGGGAGTGGAAAGACCCAGTACTTC. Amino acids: CASSQDLGSGKTQYF.

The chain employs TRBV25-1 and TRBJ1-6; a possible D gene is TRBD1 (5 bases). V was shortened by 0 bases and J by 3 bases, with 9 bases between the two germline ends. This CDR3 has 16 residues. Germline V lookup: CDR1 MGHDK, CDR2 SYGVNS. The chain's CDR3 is CASSEYLGGYNSPLHF. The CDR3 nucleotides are TGTGCCAGCAGTGAATATCTGGGGGGCTATAATTCACCCCTCCACTTT.

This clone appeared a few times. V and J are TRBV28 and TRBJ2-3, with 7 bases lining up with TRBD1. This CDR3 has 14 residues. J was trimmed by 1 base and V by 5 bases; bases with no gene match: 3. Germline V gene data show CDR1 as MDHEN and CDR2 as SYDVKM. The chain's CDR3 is CASSPGGRTDTQYF. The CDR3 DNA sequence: TGTGCCAGCAGTCCAGGGGGTCGCACAGATACGCAGTATTTT.

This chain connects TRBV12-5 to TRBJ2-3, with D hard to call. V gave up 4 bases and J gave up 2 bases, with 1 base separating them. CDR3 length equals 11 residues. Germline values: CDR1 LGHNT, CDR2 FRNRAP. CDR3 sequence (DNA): TGTGCTAGTGGTTCCACAGATACGCAGTATTTT. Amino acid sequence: CASGSTDTQYF.

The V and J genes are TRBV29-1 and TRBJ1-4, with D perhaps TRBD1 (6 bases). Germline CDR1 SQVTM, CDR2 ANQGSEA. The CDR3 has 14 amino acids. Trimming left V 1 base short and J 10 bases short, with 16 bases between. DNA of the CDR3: TGCAGCGTTGAAGCAGGGGAAGCCCCCGGAAAACTGTTTTTT. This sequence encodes CSVEAGEAPGKLFF.

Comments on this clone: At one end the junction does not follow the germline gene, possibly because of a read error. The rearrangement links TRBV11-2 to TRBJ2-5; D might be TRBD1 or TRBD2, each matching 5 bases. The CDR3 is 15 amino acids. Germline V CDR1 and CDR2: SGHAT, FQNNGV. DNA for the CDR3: TGTGCCAGCAGCTCGGGACCGACTGCTGGAGAGGCCCAGTACTTC. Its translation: CASSSGPTAGEAQYF.

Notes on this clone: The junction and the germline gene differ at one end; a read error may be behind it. CDR3 region: CASRLDTNSNQPQHF. In DNA, the CDR3 is TGCGCCAGCCGCTTGGATACCAATAGCAATCAGCCCCAGCATTTT. The chain couples TRBV5-1 to TRBJ1-5, with unresolved D. Germline-derived CDR1 and CDR2 are SGHRS and YFSETQ. The CDR3 sequence is 15 residues long.

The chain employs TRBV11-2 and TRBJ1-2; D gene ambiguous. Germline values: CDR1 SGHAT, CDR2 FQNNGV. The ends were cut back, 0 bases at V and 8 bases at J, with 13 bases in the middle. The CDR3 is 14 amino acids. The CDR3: CASSLDRSQQGYTF. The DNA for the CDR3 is TGTGCCAGCAGCTTAGATCGGTCCCAACAGGGCTACACCTTC.

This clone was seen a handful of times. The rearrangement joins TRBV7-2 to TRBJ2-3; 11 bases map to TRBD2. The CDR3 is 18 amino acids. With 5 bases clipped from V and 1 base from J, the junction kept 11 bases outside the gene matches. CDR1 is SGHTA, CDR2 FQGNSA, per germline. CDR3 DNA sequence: TGTGCCAGCAGCCCAGTGGCTAGCGGGGGGCCCGGCACAGATACGCAGTATTTT. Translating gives CASSPVASGGPGTDTQYF.

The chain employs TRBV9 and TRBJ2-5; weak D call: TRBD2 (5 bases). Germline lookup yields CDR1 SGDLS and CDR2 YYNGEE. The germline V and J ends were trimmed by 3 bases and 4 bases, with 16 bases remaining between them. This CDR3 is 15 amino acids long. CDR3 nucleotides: TGTGCCAGCAGCGGGGCCGGGGTAGGGAGAGAGACCCAGTACTTC. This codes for CASSGAGVGRETQYF.

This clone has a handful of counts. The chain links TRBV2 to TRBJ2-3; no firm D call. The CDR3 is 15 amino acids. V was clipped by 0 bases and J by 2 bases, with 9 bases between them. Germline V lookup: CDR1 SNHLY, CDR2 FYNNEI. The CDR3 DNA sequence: TGTGCCAGCAGTGAAGCTAGGATGATCACAGATACGCAGTATTTT. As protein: CASSEARMITDTQYF.

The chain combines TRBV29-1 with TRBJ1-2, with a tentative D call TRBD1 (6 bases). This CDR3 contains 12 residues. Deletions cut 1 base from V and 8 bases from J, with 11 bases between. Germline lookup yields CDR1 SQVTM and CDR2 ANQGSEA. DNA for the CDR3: TGCAGCGTTGAAGGGGGGGCGGACGGCTACACCTTC. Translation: CSVEGGADGYTF.

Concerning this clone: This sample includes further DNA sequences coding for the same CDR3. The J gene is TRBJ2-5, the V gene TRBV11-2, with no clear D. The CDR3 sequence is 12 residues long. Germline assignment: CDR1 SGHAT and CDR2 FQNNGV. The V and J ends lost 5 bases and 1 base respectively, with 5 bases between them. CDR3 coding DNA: TGTGCCAGCAGCCGGAGCCAAGAGACCCAGTACTTC. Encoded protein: CASSRSQETQYF.

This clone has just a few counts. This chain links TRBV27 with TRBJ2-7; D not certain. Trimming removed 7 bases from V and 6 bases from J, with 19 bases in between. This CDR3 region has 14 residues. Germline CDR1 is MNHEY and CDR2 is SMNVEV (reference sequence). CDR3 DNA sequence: TGTGCCAGCAAACGACTCTCCGGAGTCCCCGAGCAGTACTTC. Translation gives CASKRLSGVPEQYF.

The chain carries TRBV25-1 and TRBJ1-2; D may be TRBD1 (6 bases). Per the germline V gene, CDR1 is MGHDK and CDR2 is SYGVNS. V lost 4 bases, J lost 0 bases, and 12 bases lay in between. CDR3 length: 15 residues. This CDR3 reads CASSVIGGSNYGYTF. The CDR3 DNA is TGTGCCAGCAGTGTAATAGGGGGGTCTAACTATGGCTACACCTTC.